This record concerns one T cell receptor beta chain sequence. Data came from immunoSEQ multiplex PCR; TCRdb stores just in-frame clones and leaves some out. With over 120,000 clones in the sample, the ten largest clones hold 2% to 2.5%. The data were obtained in a study of T cell responses to AZD1222 COVID-19 vaccine. This receptor was identified in an adult in good health. Source material: peripheral blood.

The CDR3 bases are TGTGCCAGCAGTTACTCGGGCGGGGGGTCTTACGAGCAGTACTTC. It translates to CASSYSGGGSYEQYF. This sequence joins TRBV6-2 or TRBV6-3 and TRBJ2-7; 8 positions match TRBD2. This CDR3 comprises 15 residues. V lost 0 bases, J lost 4 bases, and 5 bases stayed unmatched. Germline CDR1 reads MNHEY; CDR2 reads SVGEGT.